This is a list of T cell receptor beta chains from one sample in a study of blood T cell repertoires in COVID-19. The method was immunoSEQ multiplex PCR; TCRdb's version includes in-frame clones alone and lacks a portion of them. The table has some 380,000 clones, around 87% seen once; the top ten hold 1% to 1.5%. Source material: PBMCs or T cells enriched from blood (not recorded which). These receptors were collected from a young man who had recovered from COVID-19. Each CDR3 is given with its conserved first and last residue. D genes are given only for firm matches. Size values are once, few and many counts, or a class for expanded clones, and some rows have none.

size	V	J	D	CDR3	DNA
-	TRBV6-1	TRBJ2-7	TRBD1	CASSEPGQGVWEQYF	TGTGCCAGCAGTGAGCCGGGACAGGGTGTGTGGGAGCAGTACTTC
-	TRBV5-7	TRBJ1-1	-	CASSTREATEAFF	TGTGCCAGCAGCACCAGGGAGGCCACTGAAGCTTTCTTT
-	TRBV11-2	TRBJ1-2	-	CASSLGGSYGYTF	TGTGCCAGCAGCTTAGGCGGATCATATGGCTACACCTTC
-	TRBV27	TRBJ2-3	-	CASSFARAPGEDTQYF	TGTGCCAGCAGTTTCGCCAGGGCCCCAGGGGAAGATACGCAGTATTTT
-	TRBV7-2	TRBJ1-3	TRBD1	CASSRWGTGSGNTIYF	TGTGCCAGCAGCCGGTGGGGGACAGGGTCTGGAAACACCATATATTTT
-	TRBV29-1	TRBJ2-5	-	CSVTWSQAPQETQYF	TGCAGCGTTACTTGGTCGCAGGCCCCTCAAGAGACCCAGTACTTC
-	TRBV13	TRBJ2-1	-	CASSLVQGQFF	TGTGCCAGCAGCTTGGTTCAGGGGCAGTTCTTC
-	TRBV5-1	TRBJ2-3	TRBD1	CASGILGGGTDTQYF	TGCGCCAGCGGAATCTTAGGGGGCGGCACAGATACGCAGTATTTT
-	TRBV12-5	TRBJ2-7	-	CASGHGYEQYF	TGTGCTAGTGGTCACGGCTACGAGCAGTACTTC
-	TRBV6-2/TRBV6-3	TRBJ1-2	TRBD1	CASSSTGAGYTF	TGTGCCAGCAGTTCAACAGGGGCCGGCTACACCTTC
-	TRBV25-1	TRBJ1-1	TRBD1	CASSSTGDTEAFF	TGTGCCAGCAGTTCTACAGGGGACACTGAAGCTTTCTTT
-	TRBV7-8	TRBJ1-2	-	CASSLGSRYGGYTF	TGTGCCAGCAGCTTAGGGTCCAGGTACGGCGGCTACACCTTC
-	TRBV7-6	TRBJ2-7	-	CASSPLIGTPTYEQYF	TGTGCCAGCAGCCCCCTAATCGGGACTCCTACCTACGAGCAGTACTTC
-	TRBV19	TRBJ1-5	TRBD1	CASTSGQGYQPQHF	TGTGCCAGTACCTCGGGACAGGGCTATCAGCCCCAGCATTTT
-	TRBV5-8	TRBJ1-2	TRBD1	CASSLGGGPGGTGFWYGYTF	TGTGCCAGCAGCTTGGGAGGAGGTCCCGGTGGGACAGGGTTTTGGTATGGCTACACCTTC
-	TRBV21-1	TRBJ2-7	-	CASSQDYSYEQYF	TGTGCCAGCAGCCAGGACTACTCCTACGAGCAGTACTTC
-	TRBV6-5	TRBJ2-2	-	CASSFRGAGTGELFF	TGTGCCAGCAGTTTCAGGGGGGCGGGTACCGGGGAGCTGTTTTTT
-	TRBV10-2	TRBJ2-1	-	CASSVVPHNEQFF	TGCGCCAGCAGTGTAGTGCCACACAATGAGCAGTTCTTC
once	TRBV6-5	TRBJ1-1	-	CASSYSSLLMNTEAFF	TGTGCCAGCAGTTATTCCAGTCTTTTAATGAACACTGAAGCTTTCTTT
-	TRBV11-3	TRBJ2-3	TRBD2	CASSHSVGPGGWTDTQYF	TGTGCCAGCAGTCATTCCGTGGGACCCGGGGGGTGGACAGATACGCAGTATTTT
-	TRBV18	TRBJ1-1	-	CASSSVGTEAFF	TGTGCCAGCTCCTCGGTCGGGACTGAAGCTTTCTTT
-	TRBV5-1	TRBJ1-1	-	CASSLRSGTEAFF	TGCGCCAGCAGCCTCCGGTCAGGGACTGAAGCTTTCTTT
few	TRBV11-2	TRBJ1-1	-	CASSPLGQLNTEAFF	TGTGCCAGCAGCCCCCTAGGACAGTTGAACACTGAAGCTTTCTTT
-	TRBV3-1/TRBV3-2	TRBJ1-4	-	CASSQDDEIPTKKLFF	TGTGCCAGCAGCCAAGATGATGAGATCCCCACGAAAAAACTGTTTTTT
-	TRBV18	TRBJ2-7	TRBD1	CASSPPKGGAYEQYF	TGTGCCAGCTCACCACCGAAAGGGGGCGCGTACGAGCAGTACTTC
-	TRBV5-4	TRBJ2-7	-	CASSSGTGDEQYF	TGTGCCAGCAGTTCCGGGACTGGCGACGAGCAGTACTTC